This T cell receptor beta chain was sequenced during a study of blood T cell repertoires in COVID-19. Study information: COVID-19 samples, acute and convalescent, were from the United States, Italy and Spain. Sample material is recorded as cDNA or gDNA derived from T cells, B-cell-depleted T cells, or PBMCs.

V was clipped by 3 bases and J by 5 bases; unmatched bases: 9. Looked up from germline, CDR1 is SGHNT and CDR2 is YYREEE (reference sequence). The CDR3 runs 15 residues. Per the authors' pipeline: Nucleated cell counts were estimated from reference gene primer amplification. This table comes from immunoSEQ multiplex PCR, and its TCRdb copy is limited to in-frame clones, with some not included. For V, J and clone size, that table is used; D and trimming come from the DNA. The sample lists approximately 110,000 clones, approximately 81% seen once, with 3.4% in the top ten. Sequenced material: peripheral blood. The chain is built from TRBV5-4 and TRBJ2-3; 7 bases fit TRBD2. This receptor was taken from a man in his forties with acute or convalescent COVID-19. The CDR3 region is CASSSRLAPLDTQYF. DNA of the CDR3: TGTGCCAGCAGCTCCCGACTAGCCCCGTTAGATACGCAGTATTTT.